This TCR beta chain emerged from a study of blood T cell repertoires in COVID-19. Study-level information: Material from acute and convalescent COVID-19 was sourced from the United States, Italy and Spain. Sample material is recorded as cDNA or gDNA derived from T cells, B-cell-depleted T cells, or PBMCs.

Trimming at V came to 4 bases and at J to 3 bases, leaving 6 bases not matched to a gene. The CDR3 has 15 amino acids. Looked up from germline, CDR1 is MDHEN and CDR2 is SYDVKM. Per the study methods: Estimated nucleated cell counts came from reference gene primer amplification. Some clones are missing from TCRdb's copy, which holds only in-frame ones; the method was immunoSEQ multiplex PCR. From that table come the V and J calls and clone size; the DNA was used to work out D and trimming. The table records tens of thousands of clones, 85% of them present only once. This TCR derives from a man in his fifties or sixties with active or convalescent COVID-19. The chain combines TRBV28 with TRBJ1-2; TRBD1 matches 9 bases. What was sequenced was peripheral blood. The CDR3 loop is CASSSGTGKDYGYTF. The DNA of the CDR3 is TGTGCCAGCAGTTCCGGGACAGGGAAGGACTATGGCTACACCTTC.